The source of this TCR beta chain is a study of cytomegalovirus exposure and HLA in healthy donors (dated by TCRdb to 2017 to 2019). Regarding the study in general: An earlier analysis of roughly 500 of the donors reported 250 to 300 Gb of sequence data and roughly 110 million unique TCR beta sequences from around 200 million T cells. Because of strong linkage in the cohort, a few DR-DQ haplotypes were treated as single units for association and clustering. Donor age, sex, ethnicity and CMV serostatus were compiled alongside the repertoire data. The number of donors typed differed by locus, with roughly 620-630 for A, B, C, DRB1 and DQB1, more than 500 for DQA1, 600 to 610 for DPA1, and 400 to 490 for DPB1. A later analysis re-examined previously published TCR beta repertoires from just over 650 donors and added high-resolution HLA genotyping to investigate patterns of TCR occurrence. The aim of the study was to test whether cataloging public T cell receptors could identify signatures of past pathogen exposure. HLA typing covered class I and class II loci at four-digit resolution. Every repertoire in the discovery cohort had been generated on one and the same sequencing platform. Among roughly 400 genotyped donors of the cohort, an average of around 250,000 unique TCR beta nucleotide sequences was sequenced per donor, of which about 20% were non-productive. A later genetic analysis used genome-wide SNP genotypes for 398 of the 666 donors, treating that subset as a discovery cohort. Of the approximately 400 genotyped donors, approximately 83% fell in the genetic ancestry cluster associated with self-reported Caucasian donors. Rather than using new phenotypic data, the later analysis identified candidate immune exposures from TCR beta sequences and from how often those sequences occurred across donors. To predict cytomegalovirus infection status, the study brought together high-throughput TCR immunosequencing, statistical association of individual TCRs with disease status, and machine learning. In addition to the first cohort of 666 subjects, a separate validation cohort of some 120 different subjects was used. An earlier analysis of nearly 600 of the donors applied high-throughput TCR beta sequencing to assess whether each TCR beta V gene segment acted as functional or pseudogenic. Approximately 300 gigabases of sequencing data and around 90 million unique TCR sequences made up an early release that covered 640 HLA-typed donors. Using immunosequencing, the study profiled T cell repertoires from around 680 subjects and related those repertoires to cytomegalovirus serostatus. General conclusions and limits of the study: Because counts were too low, 15 or so rarely observed V segments, including chromosome 9 orphons, were excluded from the earlier analysis of around 640 of the donors. Assigning TCR associations to individual alleles was difficult when HLA alleles, especially DR and DQ, strongly co-occurred. A group of highly shared sequence variants was considered likely to be a technical artifact of the sequencing pipeline. The authors suggested that the approach could potentially be generalized to other disease states and immunological phenotypes. While some public TCRs were present in many individuals, most TCR sequences turned up only very rarely across donors. Because HLA typing was missing for some donors at each locus, association tests included only the typed subset. Cytomegalovirus status was reported to be diagnosed by the classifier with high specificity and sensitivity in both the original and validation cohorts. In vitro tests confirmed that a few of the cytomegalovirus-associated TCR beta chains recognize cytomegalovirus antigens. According to a later analysis, parvovirus B19, influenza, CMV and Epstein-Barr virus appeared linked to several top co-occurrence clusters. Broadly in line with IMGT annotations, most TCR beta V segments showed up in productive rearrangements about 87% or about 30% of the time in an earlier analysis of under 700 of the donors. Specific HLA alleles were associated with 15,000 to 20,000 TCR beta sequences at a false discovery rate of 0.05 in a later analysis. The only immune exposure information available for the cohort was CMV serostatus. Presence/absence analyses assumed roughly uniform sequencing depth across donors, an assumption that may not hold. In a later analysis, HLA-associated TCR beta chains showed more clonal expansion and lower generation probabilities than non-associated chains that were equally common. V-gene and J-gene trimming of TCR beta chains was associated with a missense DCLRE1C variant in a later genetic analysis, and the association was replicated in an independent cohort. A later analysis found that most CMV-associated TCR beta chains appeared HLA-restricted, with HLA associations seemingly driven largely by CMV exposure. According to a later genetic analysis, donors in an Asian-associated ancestry cluster had fewer N-insertions in productive TCRs than the roughly 660-donor mean. This cohort had only TCR beta chains sequenced, and the lack of alpha or paired-chain data limited which features could be detected. Some IMGT-functional V segments, including TRBV6-2 and TRBV6-3, could not be distinguished by the 87-base-pair reads and were therefore excluded. A later analysis found that TCR association rates varied across HLA loci, with DRB1 alleles showing the most associated TCRs and HLA-C alleles the fewest. In the study, around 150 TCR beta chains were listed as associated with cytomegalovirus. A further reported finding was that TCR beta sequences accurately predicted the HLA-A and HLA-B alleles for most subjects in the first cohort. Correlated functional status among segregating V segments might be attributable to linkage disequilibrium, but an unknown experimental factor could not be ruled out.

With regard to this clone: Its recognized antigen is unknown. There are no base qualities to consult, and no much larger clone falls within one base.

From the cysteine up to the phenylalanine, the CDR3 has a length of 14 residues. Left in the record is the CDR3 DNA by itself, 42 bases read in frame from the first base. In the germline V gene (reference sequence), CDR1 corresponds to LNHDA and CDR2 to SQIVND. Ends trimmed: V by 5 bases, J by 5 bases; bases unmatched to a gene: 7. Library preparation was by the immunoSEQ multiplex PCR assay. A mixture of 60 forward primers for TCR Vbeta segments and 13 reverse primers for TCR Jbeta segments was used in the multiplex PCR. The CDR3 region of rearranged TCR beta genes was amplified from genomic DNA by a multiplex PCR assay. Amplified TCR beta libraries were sequenced as 87-base-pair reads on the Illumina HiSeq System. Per the original workflow: Across the 700 or so repertoires, a later analysis counted some 81 million unique TCR beta chains, around 11 million of which were shared by at least two donors. To remove PCR and sequencing errors, raw reads were error-corrected and collapsed into unique sequences using a nearest-neighbor algorithm that merged closely related sequences. CDR3 sequences were aligned to IMGT reference sequences to assign V, D and J gene segments. For a sequence to be retained, a match of at least six nucleotides to both a V gene segment and a J gene segment was required. Rearrangements were called productive when the CDR3 lacked stop codons and stayed in frame with V and J; all others were non-productive. CDR3 was defined according to IMGT convention as the region running from the second conserved V-encoded cysteine to the conserved J-encoded phenylalanine. In an earlier analysis of some 550 of the donors, sequences lacking an unambiguous match to a single V gene segment were excluded. In an earlier analysis of 587 of the donors, V segments were called functional above 56.7% productive rearrangements and were called segregating when the between-donor standard deviation exceeded 5%. A statistical classification framework was developed to diagnose cytomegalovirus status using the catalog of TCR beta chain sequences. In a later analysis, TCR nucleotide sequences were compared against IMGT/GENE-DB human TR gene sequences so that V and J genes could be assigned. The TCRdist pipeline was used in a later analysis to assign CDR3 sequences and most-parsimonious VDJ recombination scenarios. In a later analysis, each TCR beta chain was defined by its CDR3 amino acid sequence together with its V-gene family, and reads lacking a unique V-gene family were excluded. As a way to deal with suspected cross-contamination and a sequencing artifact, a later analysis dropped nearly 600 nucleotide sequences that were highly shared and had low generation probability. In a later analysis, a clonal expansion index was calculated for each public chain from normalized within-repertoire ranks of inferred template counts. In a later analysis, generation probabilities were computed with a VDJ recombination model fitted to out-of-frame rearrangements, and the resulting probabilities were checked against IGoR. In a later analysis, hypergeometric tests were used to score TCR-TCR, TCR-HLA and TCR-CMV co-occurrence, with a repertoire-size bias correction applied to TCR pairs. False discovery rates were estimated in a later analysis by permuting HLA or CMV assignments 20 times. In a later analysis, co-occurring TCRs were grouped using DBSCAN, and TCRdist sequence similarity was added for clustering within HLA-allele-positive subsets. Repertoires with fewer than 30,000 or more than 120,000 public chains, plus five repertoires with anomalous nucleotide sharing, were excluded from co-occurrence clustering. This immuneACCESS table, as held by TCRdb, lists in-frame sequences with V and J called but not all clones. Of the missing ones, under half trace to an unresolved V gene in checked studies; the others have no known cause. V and J calls and clone size are given by that table; D and trimming were obtained from the DNA. This sample is represented by 100,000 to 150,000 clones; more than 75% of them were singletons. Of the sample, under 15% is held by the ten largest clones.

The cohort comprised several hundred healthy bone marrow donors. At the time of sampling, every cohort member was nominally healthy, though immune exposures that went unrecorded were likely present. The donor tested CMV seropositive and was one of the 289 seropositive cohort members. Every donor gave a peripheral blood sample, and the peripheral blood mononuclear cells from that sample were used for TCR beta sequencing. Genomic DNA extraction from the blood cell samples was performed with the Qiagen DNeasy Blood Extraction Kit. The sequence joins TRBV19 to TRBJ2-7; 9 middle bases align to TRBD1. Sequencing input: PBMCs. This clonotype was sampled from a woman in her sixties in good health and CMV-seropositive. The DNA is as follows: TGTGCCAGTAGTTCAGGGACAGGGTACAACGAGCAGTACTTC. Translated, it gives CASSSGTGYNEQYF.